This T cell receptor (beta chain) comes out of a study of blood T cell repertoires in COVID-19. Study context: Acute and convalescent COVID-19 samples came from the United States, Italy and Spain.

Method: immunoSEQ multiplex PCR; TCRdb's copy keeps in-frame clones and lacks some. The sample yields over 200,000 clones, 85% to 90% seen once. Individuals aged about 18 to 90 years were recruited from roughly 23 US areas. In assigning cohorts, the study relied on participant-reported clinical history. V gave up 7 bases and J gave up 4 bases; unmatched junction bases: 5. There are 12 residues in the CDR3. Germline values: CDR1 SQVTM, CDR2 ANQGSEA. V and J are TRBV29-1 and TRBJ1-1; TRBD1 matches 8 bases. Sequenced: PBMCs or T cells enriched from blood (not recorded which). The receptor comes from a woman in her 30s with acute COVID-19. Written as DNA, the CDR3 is TGCAGCGCCGTCCAGGGGGCCACTGAAGCTTTCTTT. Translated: CSAVQGATEAFF.